These 30 T cell receptor beta chains came from one sample sequenced in a study of T cells in Graves' hyperthyroidism and ophthalmopathy. RNA transcripts were the template for amplifying TCR beta CDR3 regions. First-round RT-PCR of the TCR CDR3 relied on the HTBI primer set. TCRdb reprocessed the multiplex PCR reads via MiXCR and lists one record per CDR3 protein. The repertoire includes roughly 290,000 distinct CDR3 sequences, about 13% of them detected once, and roughly 7.9% sits in the top ten. The source material was blood. The receptors were gathered from a woman aged 40-49 years with Graves' hyperthyroidism.

This clonotype was detected a few times. The chain couples TRBV19 to TRBJ2-7; 12 bases line up with TRBD2. Per germline, CDR1 LNHDA and CDR2 SQIVND (reference sequence). CDR3 length: 15 amino acids. Trimming at V came to 4 bases and at J to 6 bases, leaving 7 bases not matched to a gene. The CDR3: CASSKASGRVCEQYF. CDR3 sequence (DNA): TGTGCCAGTAGTAAGGCTAGCGGGAGGGTCTGCGAGCAGTACTTC. Drawing the rest from reference TRBV19 and TRBJ2-7, the complete variable domain is DGGITQSPKYLFRKEGQNVTLSCEQNLNHDAMYWYRQDPGQGLRLIYYSQIVNDFQKGDIAEGYSVSREKKESFPLTVTSAQKNPTAFYLCASSKASGRVCEQYFGPGTRLTVT.

The CDR3 DNA sequence: TGCGCCAGCAGCCAAGAGGAGTGGCGGGAGATCAATGAGCAGTTCTTC. Translated, it gives CASSQEEWREINEQFF. The chain uses TRBV4-1 and TRBJ2-1; 7 bases are shared with TRBD2. The germline V gene has CDR1 MGHRA and CDR2 YSYEKL. CDR3 length equals 16 residues. The V and J ends lost 0 bases and 6 bases, in that order; junction bases with no gene match: 8.

This clonotype has at least ten counts. The chain links TRBV2 to TRBJ2-7, with TRBD2 matching 8 bases. Germline V lookup: CDR1 SNHLY, CDR2 FYNNEI. With 6 bases clipped from V and 5 bases from J, the junction kept 6 bases outside the gene matches. The CDR3 is made up of 13 amino acids. In DNA, the CDR3 is TGTGCCAGCAGCGCGGGACTAGACAACGAGCAGTACTTC. Translated: CASSAGLDNEQYF.

This clonotype was picked up many times. CDR3 residues: CASSRQMNEKLFF. In nucleotides, the CDR3 is TGTGCCAGCTCACGACAGATGAATGAAAAACTGTTTTTT. The rearrangement uses TRBV18 and TRBJ1-4; maybe TRBD1 (5 bases). Germline lookup yields CDR1 KGHSH and CDR2 LQKENI. With 4 bases removed from V and 5 bases from J, the gap between germline ends came to 8 bases. The CDR3 contains 13 residues.

This chain connects TRBV18 to TRBJ2-5; 7 nucleotides match TRBD1. J was trimmed by 1 base and V by 6 bases; bases with no gene match: 11. From germline, CDR1 is KGHSH and CDR2 LQKENI. The CDR3 is 16 amino acids. The CDR3 sequence is CASSQGLTGFQETQYF. In nucleotides, the CDR3 is TGTGCCAGCTCCCAGGGATTGACAGGGTTCCAAGAGACCCAGTACTTC.

The sample holds many counts of this clonotype. The gene calls are TRBV20-1 and TRBJ1-5, with D unresolved. This CDR3 contains 17 residues. Looked up from germline, CDR1 is DFQATT and CDR2 is SNEGSKA (reference sequence). Trimming took 2 bases from V and 3 from J, leaving 20 bases between them. CDR3 sequence reads: CSARPGSTTRHNQPQHF. The CDR3 nucleotides are TGCAGTGCTAGACCGGGTTCCACGACCAGACACAATCAGCCCCAGCATTTT.

This clonotype came up a few times. V gene TRBV5-1 combines with J gene TRBJ2-3; 8 bases align to TRBD2. V dropped 0 bases and J dropped 1; count of bases not matched to a gene: 7. The CDR3 consists of 17 residues. The germline V gene has CDR1 SGHRS and CDR2 YFSETQ. CDR3 sequence reads: CASSLEAGARGTDTQYF. CDR3 nucleotides: TGCGCCAGCAGCTTGGAAGCGGGAGCGCGGGGCACAGATACGCAGTATTTT. Using reference TRBV5-1 and TRBJ2-3 for the parts outside the CDR3, the full variable domain is KAGVTQTPRYLIKTRGQQVTLSCSPISGHRSVSWYQQTPGQGLQFLFEYFSETQRNKGNFPGRFSGRQFSNSRSEMNVSTLELGDSALYLCASSLEAGARGTDTQYFGPGTRLTVL.

There are many counts of this clonotype. CDR3 nucleotide sequence: TGTGCCAGCAGCCCGCAAAGCACCGGGGAGCTGTTTTTT. Amino acid sequence: CASSPQSTGELFF. This chain links TRBV7-3 with TRBJ2-2; D call uncertain. V lost 5 bases and J lost 4, with 8 bases in between. Per the germline V gene, CDR1 is SGHTA and CDR2 is FQGTGA. This CDR3 has 13 residues.

This clonotype appeared a few times. The J gene is TRBJ2-1, the V gene TRBV7-2, with D uncertain. In germline, CDR1 is SGHTA, CDR2 FQGNSA. The CDR3 extends over 13 amino acids. The ends were cut back, 2 bases at V and 9 bases at J, with 11 bases in the middle. CDR3 sequence: CASSLNSLSEQFF. CDR3 bases: TGTGCCAGCAGCTTAAATTCGCTGTCTGAGCAGTTCTTC.

This clonotype was recorded at least ten times. The chain recombines TRBV6-1 with TRBJ2-2; tentatively, D is TRBD2 (7 bases). V was clipped by 7 bases and J by 6 bases, with 15 bases between them. This CDR3 is 14 amino acids long. Germline CDR1 and CDR2: MNHNS and SASEGT. This CDR3 is CASTIQGGAGELFF. CDR3 nucleotide sequence: TGTGCCAGCACCATACAAGGGGGGGCCGGGGAGCTGTTTTTT.

This clonotype was seen many times. The gene calls are TRBV28 and TRBJ2-7, with 9 nucleotides matching TRBD1. The germline CDR1 and CDR2 sequences are MDHEN and SYDVKM. Unmatched junction bases numbered 9, after V lost 6 bases and J lost 3 bases. The CDR3 covers 15 residues. CDR3 bases: TGTGCCAGCAGCCCTCTTACAGGGGGCGTCTACGAGCAGTACTTC. Protein sequence: CASSPLTGGVYEQYF. The variable domain in full, with the rest retrieved from reference TRBV28 and TRBJ2-7, is DVKVTQSSRYLVKRTGEKVFLECVQDMDHENMFWYRQDPGLGLRLIYFSYDVKMKEKGDIPEGYSVSREKKERFSLILESASTNQTSMYLCASSPLTGGVYEQYFGPGTRLTVT.

This clonotype was counted only a few times. This sequence joins TRBV7-9 and TRBJ2-3; no firm D call. V lost 6 bases and J 1 base, leaving 5 bases between the germline ends. CDR1 and CDR2 from the germline V gene are SEHNR and FQNEAQ (reference sequence). The CDR3 is 12 residues long. CDR3 residues: CASRDGTDTQYF. CDR3 coding DNA: TGTGCCAGCAGGGATGGCACAGATACGCAGTATTTT.

The chain carries TRBV15 and TRBJ2-5; weak D call: TRBD2 (5 bases). V lost 2 bases and J 2 bases, leaving 6 bases between the germline ends. The CDR3 consists of 13 residues. Germline assignment: CDR1 LNHNV and CDR2 YYDKDF (reference sequence). CDR3 protein: CATSRKRQETQYF. As DNA, the CDR3 is TGTGCCACCAGCAGAAAGCGGCAAGAGACCCAGTACTTC.

This clonotype was picked up many times. This chain links TRBV20-1 with TRBJ1-1, with 12 bases fitting TRBD1. Germline lookup yields CDR1 DFQATT and CDR2 SNEGSKA (reference sequence). V was pared by 3 bases and J by 5 bases, with 7 bases of the junction left unmatched. This CDR3 has 15 amino acids. The CDR3 DNA reads TGCAGTGCTAGGGGGGACAGGGGGCCATATACTGAAGCTTTCTTT. Its translation: CSARGDRGPYTEAFF.

This clonotype was recorded at least ten times. The J gene is TRBJ2-5, the V gene TRBV7-2; 13 bases are a match to TRBD2. With 10 bases clipped from V and 2 bases from J, the junction kept 7 bases outside the gene matches. Germline V gives CDR1 SGHTA, CDR2 FQGNSA. This CDR3 is 15 amino acids long. This CDR3 is CATTGTSGIQETQYF. The DNA of the CDR3 is TGTGCCACTACCGGGACTAGCGGGATACAAGAGACCCAGTACTTC.

This clonotype came up many times. The rearrangement links TRBV20-1 to TRBJ1-2; the match to TRBD1 covers 7 bases. This CDR3 has 13 amino acids. Germline V lookup: CDR1 DFQATT, CDR2 SNEGSKA (reference sequence). The V segment lost 7 bases and the J segment 4 bases; nucleotides outside the gene matches: 9. CDR3: CSGTWDSTYGYTF. The CDR3 DNA sequence: TGCAGTGGCACTTGGGACAGCACCTATGGCTACACCTTC.

A few counts support this clonotype. J is TRBJ1-3 and V is TRBV27; 8 bases align to TRBD1. J was trimmed by 0 bases and V by 5 bases; bases with no gene match: 6. The CDR3 covers 16 residues. Germline assignment: CDR1 MNHEY and CDR2 SMNVEV (reference sequence). The CDR3 sequence: CASSVTGADSGNTIYF. The CDR3 DNA follows: TGTGCCAGCAGTGTGACAGGGGCCGACTCTGGAAACACCATATATTTT.

This clonotype has a count of ten or more. The chain employs TRBV3-1 and TRBJ1-1; 9 bases fit TRBD1. This CDR3 comprises 14 residues. Germline V CDR1 and CDR2: LGHDT, YNNKEL (reference sequence). The V and J ends lost 1 base and 3 bases, in that order; junction bases with no gene match: 0. This CDR3 is CASSQGTGDTEAFF. The DNA of the CDR3 is TGTGCCAGCAGCCAAGGGACAGGGGACACTGAAGCTTTCTTT.

This clonotype appeared many times. The chain joins TRBV2 to TRBJ2-3; D call uncertain. Trimming took off 7 bases at V and 2 bases at J, with 10 bases between the two ends. Germline values: CDR1 SNHLY, CDR2 FYNNEI. The CDR3 loop spans 13 amino acids. CDR3 protein: CASIGLLTDTQYF. The CDR3 DNA sequence: TGTGCCAGCATCGGCCTACTCACAGATACGCAGTATTTT.

The chain employs TRBV10-3 and TRBJ1-3; a weak D match, TRBD1 (5 bases). Germline lookup yields CDR1 ENHRY and CDR2 SYGVKD. The CDR3 length is 15 residues. Trimming shortened V by 5 bases and J by 4 bases, and 15 bases separated the two germline ends. The CDR3 reads CAISYAGTEGNTIYF. For the CDR3, the DNA is TGTGCCATCAGTTACGCCGGGACGGAGGGAAACACCATATATTTT.

This clonotype was seen many times. J is TRBJ2-7 and V is TRBV7-9, with TRBD1 matching over 8 bases. Per germline, CDR1 SEHNR and CDR2 FQNEAQ (reference sequence). Trimming cost V 5 bases and J 4 bases; bases outside gene matches: 1. CDR3 length equals 12 residues. CDR3 protein: CASSDRGYEQYF. The CDR3 DNA is TGTGCCAGCAGCGACAGGGGATACGAGCAGTACTTC.

About this clonotype itself: This may come from a read error, since a much larger clone is one base off. The chain carries TRBV13 and TRBJ2-7; D may be TRBD2 (5 bases). CDR3 length: 15 amino acids. Germline V gene sequence: CDR1 PRHDT, CDR2 FYEKMQ (reference sequence). V lost 5 bases and J lost 7, with 21 bases in between. CDR3 bases: TGTGCCAGCAGCGCCGAAGGTGCCAGCCGGGATGAGCAGTACTTC. Its translation is CASSAEGASRDEQYF.

This clonotype was counted many times. The rearrangement links TRBV15 to TRBJ2-5; D might be TRBD2 (6 bases). In germline, CDR1 is LNHNV, CDR2 YYDKDF (reference sequence). V was pared by 5 bases and J by 4 bases, with 17 bases between. The CDR3 totals 15 residues. This chain's CDR3 is CATSSRALGGETQYF. For the CDR3, the DNA is TGTGCCACCAGCTCCCGGGCCTTGGGGGGAGAGACCCAGTACTTC.

In its sample, this clonotype was seen once. A read error is possible here, since a much larger clone lies one base away. The V and J genes are TRBV20-1 and TRBJ1-1; a weak D match, TRBD1 (6 bases). The CDR3 is 16 amino acids. The germline V gene encodes CDR1 DFQATT and CDR2 SNEGSKA (reference sequence). The chain's CDR3 is CSASPLEGGARTEAVF. Here the CDR3 DNA reads TGCAGTGCTTCACCCTTGGAGGGGGGGGCGAGGACTGAAGCTGTCTTT.

This clonotype was detected only a few times. V and J are TRBV18 and TRBJ2-5; 8 nucleotides match TRBD1. CDR3 length equals 15 residues. The J segment lost 3 bases and the V segment lost 1 base, leaving 4 bases of the junction unmatched. Germline V gives CDR1 KGHSH, CDR2 LQKENI. CDR3 protein: CASSPRPDREETQYF. The CDR3 region has the DNA TGTGCCAGCTCACCACGCCCGGACAGGGAAGAGACCCAGTACTTC. Using reference TRBV18 and TRBJ2-5 for the parts outside the CDR3, the full variable domain is NAGVMQNPRHLVRRRGQEARLRCSPMKGHSHVYWYRQLPEEGLKFMVYLQKENIIDESGMPKERFSAEFPKEGPSILRIQQVVRGDSAAYFCASSPRPDREETQYFGPGTRLLVL.

This clonotype has a count of ten or more. J is TRBJ1-2 and V is TRBV6-1, with D tentatively TRBD1 (5 bases). CDR3 size: 14 residues. V was clipped by 5 bases and J by 5 bases, with 15 bases between them. Germline lookup yields CDR1 MNHNS and CDR2 SASEGT. This CDR3 reads CASSYRGARYGYTF. CDR3 nucleotides: TGTGCCAGCAGTTATAGAGGGGCACGATATGGCTACACCTTC.

Many counts were recorded for this clonotype. The CDR3 sequence: CASSEYSGRDTDTQYF. The CDR3 DNA follows: TGTGCCAGCAGCGAATACAGCGGGAGGGACACAGATACGCAGTATTTT. V and J are TRBV5-8 and TRBJ2-3; 10 bases agree with TRBD2. V lost 4 bases, J lost 2 bases, and 7 bases stayed unmatched. The germline V gene encodes CDR1 SGHTS and CDR2 YDEGEE. CDR3 size: 16 residues.

The chain links TRBV19 to TRBJ1-2; 8 positions match TRBD1. The germline V gene encodes CDR1 LNHDA and CDR2 SQIVND (reference sequence). The CDR3 runs 14 residues. The trim removed 5 bases at V and 3 bases at J, leaving 5 bases unmatched. CDR3 nucleotides: TGTGCCAGTAGTTTCCGGACAGGGTACTATGGCTACACCTTC. This translates into CASSFRTGYYGYTF. Using reference TRBV19 and TRBJ1-2 for the parts outside the CDR3, the full variable domain is DGGITQSPKYLFRKEGQNVTLSCEQNLNHDAMYWYRQDPGQGLRLIYYSQIVNDFQKGDIAEGYSVSREKKESFPLTVTSAQKNPTAFYLCASSFRTGYYGYTFGSGTRLTVV.

At least ten counts were recorded for this clonotype. The chain's CDR3 is CATSPRLSTGGQYNEQFF. The DNA of the CDR3 is TGTGCCACCAGTCCGCGGCTAAGTACGGGAGGACAATACAATGAGCAGTTCTTC. The V and J genes are TRBV24-1 and TRBJ2-1; TRBD2 matches at 7 bases. V shed 6 bases and J 4 bases; nucleotides not matched to a gene: 17. Germline V gene sequence: CDR1 KGHDR, CDR2 SFDVKD. The CDR3 runs 18 residues.

This clonotype was counted at least ten times. The chain joins TRBV27 to TRBJ2-7, with 9 bases fitting TRBD1. In germline, CDR1 is MNHEY, CDR2 SMNVEV (reference sequence). Trimming removed 5 bases from V and 3 bases from J; junction bases left unmatched: 5. This CDR3 has 14 residues. The CDR3 DNA sequence: TGTGCCAGCAGTCTATGGGACAGGGTCTACGAGCAGTACTTC. It translates to CASSLWDRVYEQYF.